These 28 T cell receptor beta chains share one sample of origin, sequenced in a study of T-cell memory formation after mild COVID-19. Using its own MiXCR run on the 5' RACE reads, TCRdb lists one record per CDR3 protein. The data show 150,000 to 200,000 distinct CDR3 sequences, with 16% seen just once and 2% to 2.5% held by the top ten. The sample consisted of PBMCs or a T cell subset sorted from them (not recorded which). All receptors come from an adult woman who had mild COVID-19 (a few samples of this study predate the infection). Cell type and time point are not known.

This chain connects TRBV11-3 to TRBJ2-1; TRBD1 or TRBD2 may be the D gene (5 bases each). From germline, CDR1 is SGHNT and CDR2 YENEEA. CDR3 length: 14 residues. V lost 4 bases and J lost 7, with 14 bases in between. The CDR3 sequence: CASSSPRDGNEQFF. The CDR3 DNA sequence: TGTGCCAGCAGCTCCCCCCGGGACGGAAATGAGCAGTTCTTC. Combining the CDR3 with reference TRBV11-3 and TRBJ2-1 gives the whole variable domain EAGVVQSPRYKIIEKKQPVAFWCNPISGHNTLYWYLQNLGQGPELLIRYENEEAVDDSQLPKDRFSAERLKGVDSTLKIQPAELGDSAVYLCASSSPRDGNEQFFGPGTRLTVL.

The chain recombines TRBV7-9 with TRBJ1-1; unclear D gene. The CDR3 is made up of 15 amino acids. CDR1 is SEHNR, CDR2 FQNEAQ, per germline (reference sequence). V was pared by 1 base and J by 3 bases, with 12 bases between. The CDR3: CASSLGTGGDTEAFF. The CDR3 region has the DNA TGTGCCAGCAGCTTAGGGACCGGCGGGGACACTGAAGCTTTCTTT. Combining the CDR3 with reference TRBV7-9 and TRBJ1-1 gives the whole variable domain DTGVSQNPRHKITKRGQNVTFRCDPISEHNRLYWYRQTLGQGPEFLTYFQNEAQLEKSRLLSDRFSAERPKGSFSTLEIQRTEQGDSAMYLCASSLGTGGDTEAFFGQGTRLTVV.

This clonotype has only a few counts. The chain employs TRBV6-5 and TRBJ1-1; D is unclear. V was pared by 2 bases and J by 2 bases, with 9 bases between. Germline V lookup: CDR1 MNHEY, CDR2 SVGAGI. This CDR3 region has 14 residues. The CDR3 here is CASSYTSRNTEAFF. In DNA, the CDR3 is TGTGCCAGCAGTTACACTTCCCGAAACACTGAAGCTTTCTTT.

This clonotype was detected only a few times. The chain's CDR3 is CASSLSNLTSAYEQYF. CDR3 DNA sequence: TGTGCCAGCAGTTTATCGAACCTGACTAGCGCCTACGAGCAGTACTTC. The chain uses TRBV27 and TRBJ2-7, with 8 bases matching TRBD2. Looked up from germline, CDR1 is MNHEY and CDR2 is SMNVEV (reference sequence). The CDR3 totals 16 residues. V trimming: 0 bases; J trimming: 2 bases; junction bases outside the gene matches: 6.

This clonotype was observed a handful of times. The chain has TRBV7-2 and TRBJ2-1; 11 bases fit TRBD2. CDR1 is SGHTA and CDR2 is FQGNSA in the germline V gene. After removal of 4 bases from V and 3 bases from J, the junction contained 2 bases not matched to a gene. The CDR3 is 15 residues long. The CDR3 DNA follows: TGTGCCAGCAGCTCAACTAGCGGGAGCTACAATGAGCAGTTCTTC. Protein: CASSSTSGSYNEQFF.

This clonotype has only a few counts. The chain couples TRBV2 to TRBJ2-3, with D hard to call. CDR3 size: 12 residues. From germline, CDR1 is SNHLY and CDR2 FYNNEI. The V end lost 7 bases, the J end lost 6 bases, and 11 bases lay between the germline ends. The CDR3 DNA is TGTGCCAGCACCGGCCAGTACGATACGCAGTATTTT. This sequence encodes CASTGQYDTQYF.

This clonotype was picked up many times. The chain links TRBV2 to TRBJ1-4; 10 bases are a match to TRBD1. V gave up 5 bases and J gave up 5 bases; unmatched junction bases: 2. This CDR3 has 14 residues. CDR1 is SNHLY and CDR2 is FYNNEI in the germline V gene. In DNA form, the CDR3 reads TGTGCCAGCAGTCCGGACAGGGGGAATGAAAAACTGTTTTTT. Protein sequence: CASSPDRGNEKLFF. Together with reference TRBV2 and TRBJ1-4, the CDR3 gives the full variable domain: EPEVTQTPSHQVTQMGQEVILRCVPISNHLYFYWYRQILGQKVEFLVSFYNNEISEKSEIFDDQFSVERPDGSNFTLKIRSTKLEDSAMYFCASSPDRGNEKLFFGSGTQLSVL.

This clonotype was detected ten times or more. The chain is built from TRBV9 and TRBJ2-7; the match to TRBD2 covers 12 bases. There are 18 residues in the CDR3. CDR1 SGDLS and CDR2 YYNGEE come from the germline V gene. V trimming: 0 bases; J trimming: 3 bases; junction bases outside the gene matches: 10. CDR3 in amino acids: CASSVGPTSGGRLYEQYF. In DNA, the CDR3 is TGTGCCAGCAGCGTAGGTCCGACTAGCGGGGGACGCCTCTACGAGCAGTACTTC.

The genes are TRBV23-1 and TRBJ2-3; unclear D gene. TRBV23-1 counts as an open reading frame of uncertain function. The CDR3 runs 15 residues. V was pared by 0 bases and J by 3 bases, with 10 bases between. CDR3 region: CASSQSVLRTDTQYF. The CDR3 DNA reads as TGCGCCAGCAGTCAATCGGTACTCCGGACAGATACGCAGTATTTT.

This clonotype was counted between two and nine times. An end of the junction does not agree with germline; a read error may underlie this. V gene TRBV5-1 combines with J gene TRBJ2-3, with D perhaps matching TRBD2 (6 bases). Germline CDR1 reads SGHRS; CDR2 reads YFSETQ. The CDR3 extends over 15 amino acids. CDR3 in amino acids: CASSPGDGSRDTQYF. The CDR3 nucleotides are TGCGCCAGCAGCCCGGGGGATGGTAGCAGAGATACGCAGTATTTT.

The chain links TRBV20-1 to TRBJ2-3, with D possibly being TRBD2 (6 bases). This CDR3 is built from 14 residues. Germline-derived CDR1 and CDR2 are DFQATT and SNEGSKA (reference sequence). Between the trimmed V and J ends, which lost 3 bases and 2 bases, there was a span of 12 bases. CDR3 amino acids: CSARISGITDTQYF. The DNA of the CDR3 is TGCAGTGCTAGGATTAGCGGAATCACAGATACGCAGTATTTT.

The chain carries TRBV5-1 and TRBJ2-1; 10 nucleotides line up with TRBD2. CDR3 length: 16 amino acids. The germline CDR1 and CDR2 sequences are SGHRS and YFSETQ. The V segment lost 0 bases and the J segment 7 bases; nucleotides outside the gene matches: 7. The CDR3 sequence is CASSLATSGAGNEQFF. The CDR3 coding sequence is TGCGCCAGCAGCTTGGCCACTAGCGGGGCGGGAAATGAGCAGTTCTTC. Supplemented by reference TRBV5-1 and TRBJ2-1, the full variable domain reads KAGVTQTPRYLIKTRGQQVTLSCSPISGHRSVSWYQQTPGQGLQFLFEYFSETQRNKGNFPGRFSGRQFSNSRSEMNVSTLELGDSALYLCASSLATSGAGNEQFFGPGTRLTVL.

The chain uses TRBV27 and TRBJ2-7; no firm D call. This CDR3 region has 13 residues. CDR1 and CDR2 from the germline V gene are MNHEY and SMNVEV (reference sequence). The ends were cut back, 8 bases at V and 1 base at J, with 12 bases in the middle. CDR3 sequence: CASGRAKSYEQYF. CDR3 bases: TGTGCCAGCGGCCGGGCGAAATCCTACGAGCAGTACTTC.

The table lists this clonotype with a few counts. The chain uses TRBV2 and TRBJ2-1; tentatively, D is TRBD2 (5 bases). Trimming left V 8 bases short and J 9 bases short, with 8 bases between. The CDR3 totals 10 residues. Germline V gene lookup returns CDR1 SNHLY and CDR2 FYNNEI. The CDR3 bases are TGTGCCAGCGACGGAGGTGAGCAGTTCTTC. This sequence encodes CASDGGEQFF.

The chain joins TRBV3-1 to TRBJ2-7; D not resolved. There are 15 residues in the CDR3. Trimming took 1 base from V and 10 from J, leaving 20 bases between them. Germline V lookup: CDR1 LGHDT, CDR2 YNNKEL (reference sequence). CDR3 protein: CASSQVVGHGFRQYF. DNA of the CDR3: TGTGCCAGCAGCCAAGTGGTAGGCCACGGGTTCCGCCAGTACTTC.

This clonotype has more than one count but fewer than ten. The chain carries TRBV5-1 and TRBJ2-7; D may be TRBD1 (6 bases). The V gene lost 3 bases and the J gene lost 3 bases, with 13 bases spanning the gap. The CDR3 extends over 14 amino acids. Germline CDR1 is SGHRS and CDR2 is YFSETQ. CDR3 region: CASSSTLQGYEQYF. DNA for the CDR3: TGCGCCAGCAGCTCGACGCTACAGGGCTACGAGCAGTACTTC. Based on the CDR3 plus reference TRBV5-1 and TRBJ2-7, the full variable domain is KAGVTQTPRYLIKTRGQQVTLSCSPISGHRSVSWYQQTPGQGLQFLFEYFSETQRNKGNFPGRFSGRQFSNSRSEMNVSTLELGDSALYLCASSSTLQGYEQYFGPGTRLTVT.

V usage is TRBV29-1 and J usage is TRBJ2-1; 7 bases agree with TRBD1. CDR1 and CDR2 from the germline V gene are SQVTM and ANQGSEA. The CDR3 sequence is 13 residues long. V was clipped by 8 bases and J by 4 bases; unmatched bases: 8. The chain's CDR3 is CSTPGTEYNEQFF. In DNA, the CDR3 is TGCAGCACACCCGGGACAGAGTACAATGAGCAGTTCTTC.

V is TRBV11-2 and J is TRBJ1-1; D is possibly TRBD1 (6 bases). Germline V gene lookup returns CDR1 SGHAT and CDR2 FQNNGV. The CDR3 has 21 residues. Trimming cost V 7 bases and J 2 bases, with 35 bases left between them. CDR3: CASTWPLTGPLQGGPNTEAFF. In DNA, the CDR3 is TGTGCCAGCACCTGGCCCCTCACAGGGCCCCTGCAGGGAGGACCAAACACTGAAGCTTTCTTT.

This clonotype was counted at least ten times. The chain carries TRBV5-6 and TRBJ2-7; no clear D. The V gene lost 0 bases and the J gene lost 1 base, with 5 bases spanning the gap. CDR3 length: 13 amino acids. Germline CDR1 is SGHDT and CDR2 is YYEEEE. The chain's CDR3 is CASSLAVSYEQYF. Here the CDR3 DNA reads TGTGCCAGCAGCTTGGCGGTTTCCTACGAGCAGTACTTC.

This clonotype was found a few times. The rearrangement links TRBV29-1 to TRBJ2-5; the match to TRBD2 covers 9 bases. This CDR3 is built from 14 residues. CDR1 and CDR2 (germline): SQVTM, ANQGSEA. The V segment lost 6 bases and the J segment 5 bases; nucleotides outside the gene matches: 10. This CDR3 is CSVGRGLARETQYF. The CDR3 DNA reads TGCAGCGTAGGAAGAGGACTAGCGCGGGAGACCCAGTACTTC.

This clonotype was seen only a few times. The V call is TRBV20-1, the J call TRBJ1-2; D perhaps matches TRBD1 (5 bases). Trimming pared 8 bases from V and 4 bases from J, leaving 17 bases between. This CDR3 region has 13 residues. Germline assignment: CDR1 DFQATT and CDR2 SNEGSKA (reference sequence). CDR3 region: CSPLGQGPYGYTF. The DNA for the CDR3 is TGCAGTCCTCTGGGGCAAGGCCCCTATGGCTACACCTTC.

CDR3: CASSFRSEAFF. The CDR3 DNA sequence: TGTGCCAGCAGTTTTAGGTCTGAAGCTTTCTTT. The chain links TRBV12-3 or TRBV12-4 to TRBJ1-1; the D is unclear. The length of the CDR3 is 11 residues. Trimming pared 3 bases from V and 6 bases from J, leaving 5 bases between.

The chain couples TRBV2 to TRBJ1-2; D is possibly TRBD1 (5 bases). This CDR3 is 13 amino acids long. CDR1 SNHLY and CDR2 FYNNEI come from the germline V gene. Trimming cost V 4 bases and J 4 bases, with 10 bases left between them. The CDR3 reads CASSAGGGYGYTF. The DNA of the CDR3 is TGTGCCAGCAGTGCGGGGGGTGGCTATGGCTACACCTTC.

The chain couples TRBV29-1 to TRBJ2-7; unclear D gene. The CDR3 runs to 11 residues. Between the trimmed V and J ends, which lost 6 bases and 13 bases, there was a span of 19 bases. Germline loops: CDR1 SQVTM, CDR2 ANQGSEA. CDR3: CSVVLRDLRYF. The CDR3 coding sequence is TGCAGCGTGGTCCTTAGGGATCTCCGTTACTTC.

The chain recombines TRBV7-3 with TRBJ2-3; tentative D call: TRBD1 (6 bases). V gave up 0 bases and J gave up 5 bases, with 9 bases separating them. Germline loops: CDR1 SGHTA, CDR2 FQGTGA. CDR3 length: 14 residues. CDR3 nucleotide sequence: TGTGCCAGCAGCTTAACCCAGGGGCGAGATACGCAGTATTTT. This codes for CASSLTQGRDTQYF.

The chain is built from TRBV7-2 and TRBJ2-7; TRBD2 matches 12 bases. Looked up from germline, CDR1 is SGHTA and CDR2 is FQGNSA. CDR3 length: 13 residues. Trimming took 9 bases from V and 2 from J; bases not matched to a gene: 2. The CDR3: CASRTSGTYEQYF. The CDR3 region has the DNA TGTGCCAGTCGGACTAGCGGGACCTACGAGCAGTACTTC.

This clonotype was seen more than once but under ten times. V gene TRBV2 combines with J gene TRBJ2-6, with a tentative D call TRBD1 (6 bases). CDR1 is SNHLY and CDR2 is FYNNEI in the germline V gene. V was cut by 1 base and J by 5 bases, with 15 bases left in between. This CDR3 is 17 amino acids long. The CDR3 sequence: CASSEEIWTARANVLTF. CDR3 coding DNA: TGTGCCAGCAGTGAAGAGATTTGGACAGCACGGGCCAACGTCCTGACTTTC.

This clonotype was observed at least ten times. The chain links TRBV6-5 to TRBJ2-1, with 9 nucleotides matching TRBD2. This CDR3 spans 14 amino acids. CDR1 is MNHEY, CDR2 SVGAGI, per germline. V shed 4 bases, J shed 3 bases, and the junction held 1 base outside the gene matches. In nucleotides, the CDR3 is TGTGCCAGCAGTTTAGCGGGGGTCTACAATGAGCAGTTCTTC. This translates into CASSLAGVYNEQFF.